The source of this TCR beta chain is a study of metastatic and nonmetastatic thyroid tumors. Looking at the study overall: Peripheral blood and tumor or nodule samples from malignant and benign thyroid patients were compared.

Only a few counts were recorded for this clone. What it binds is not known. Within the sample, other DNA sequences also encode this same CDR3. There were no patients who had received any treatment before thyroid surgery. Original processing notes: Researchers built a distant-metastasis classifier for papillary thyroid cancer that drew on CDR3 differences across clinicopathological groups. TCRdb recomputed clones from the PCR reads via MiXCR. The V and J calls were not made by the authors but by TCRdb's processing. The data hold about 24,000 clones, with approximately 20% observed a single time. Germline V gives CDR1 LNHDA, CDR2 SQIVND (reference sequence). The CDR3 loop spans 14 amino acids. V dropped 10 bases and J dropped 6; count of bases not matched to a gene: 11. Study results and limitations: Relative to benign nodules, malignant thyroid tumors were reportedly characterized by significantly elevated TCR beta diversity in blood and tumor.

Sequenced sample: blood. The sequence was collected from a male donor with papillary thyroid cancer or a benign thyroid nodule (not recorded which). Some clones in this sample may be carry-over from other donors' samples. The J gene is TRBJ2-3, the V gene TRBV19; 9 positions match TRBD1. The CDR3: CAISGTGYTDTQYF. CDR3 DNA: TGTGCCATCTCCGGGACAGGGTACACGGATACGCAGTATTTT.